This T cell receptor (beta chain) is from a study of blood T cell repertoires in COVID-19. The V gene end was trimmed by 6 bases and the J gene end by 2 bases; junction bases not matched to a gene: 16. This CDR3 has 19 residues. Germline lookup yields CDR1 MDHEN and CDR2 SYDVKM. The assay was immunoSEQ multiplex PCR, and TCRdb's table has in-frame clones only and misses some. Of tens of thousands of clones detected, approximately 89% appear once; the ten largest clones hold about 2%. Material for sequencing was peripheral blood. The origin of this receptor is a man aged 45-65 years with acute or convalescent COVID-19. V usage is TRBV28 and J usage is TRBJ1-5; TRBD1 agrees at 10 bases. The CDR3 loop reads CASSPNLGQGGAGNQPQHF. DNA of the CDR3: TGTGCCAGCAGCCCAAACCTAGGACAGGGGGGAGCAGGCAATCAGCCCCAGCATTTT.